Here is one TCR beta chain with its context. Its specific antigen is unknown. No base-level quality is on record; no much larger clone is a single base apart. Library preparation used RT-PCR. The sequencer was an Illumina HiSeq 2500. TCRdb's own reprocessing of the public reads used fastp at Q25 and MiXCR and kept productive beta chains. Rows are unified per CDR3 protein, each entry keeping the most common DNA and genes. This sample lists around 470,000 distinct CDR3 sequences; less than 7.5% were detected once. Of the sample, roughly 14% is held by the ten largest clones. This sample was included in a study of response to subunit inactivated influenza vaccine (dated by TCRdb to 2017 to 2018). A note on the overall study: To follow how T cells responded to a trivalent subunit inactivated influenza vaccine, the researchers relied on deep quantitative profiling of the T cell receptor repertoire. Study-wide conclusions, independent of this receptor: The authors suggested that each seasonal influenza vaccination may recruit only a limited number of new T cells.

Trimmed from V: 6 bases; trimmed from J: 6 bases; junction bases lacking a gene match: 6. In the germline V gene, CDR1 corresponds to SGHTA and CDR2 to FQGNSA. Including cysteine and phenylalanine, the CDR3 has 15 amino acids. CDR3 DNA is the only sequence kept; it has 45 bases, read in frame from the first base. This receptor was identified in a man aged 45 to 75 who received an inactivated influenza vaccine. Donor details come from another sample of the same person, matched by shared clones. The V and J segments used are TRBV7-2 and TRBJ2-1; 12 central bases correspond to TRBD1. The material was PBMCs from blood, obtained around 25 months after vaccination. The DNA sequence is TGTGCCAGCAGTACCGGGACAGGGGGCCTCAATGAGCAGTTCTTC. This encodes CASSTGTGGLNEQFF.